This T cell receptor beta chain comes out of a study of T cells after yellow fever vaccination (dated by TCRdb to between 2018 and 2020). Background for the entire study: Libraries from fractions with low cell numbers were prepared with the SMART-Seq v4 Ultra Low Input RNA kit. To follow T-cell clones before and after primary and booster YFV17D yellow fever vaccination, bulk TCR alpha and beta repertoires were sequenced over time. Two healthy male donors, one aged 18 to 30 and one aged 30 to 40 years, made up the cohort. Blood was collected at multiple timepoints before and after primary and secondary immunization, and bulk PBMC replicates and cell subsets were isolated. The research as a whole found: A small fraction of clonotypes appeared in both the CD4 and CD8 compartments, likely as a result of convergent recombination. Most clones expanded after primary vaccination were re-detected after the booster (around 96% of CD4 and around 88% of CD8), suggesting broad memory maintenance. Only two donors were included in the study, so the extent to which the findings can be generalized is limited. Compared with the primary T-cell response, the secondary T-cell response was faster but weaker, reaching its peak on day 5 rather than on day 15. Because abundant contaminating clonotypes from the bulk population could be contained in FACS-sorted repertoires, computational filtering was required.

TCR cDNA was made using 5'RACE template switching, a step that added a universal primer site and unique molecular identifiers. Priming for cDNA synthesis came from both the TCR alpha and TCR beta constant segments. Libraries were amplified in two PCR steps, with sample barcodes and sequencing adapters added in the second step. Sequencing of libraries was performed on Illumina HiSeq 2500 (2x100 bp) or NovaSeq (2x150 bp). In the source study's methods: MIGEC was used to demultiplex reads and collapse the reads into UMI consensus sequences, and MiXCR was used for V(D)J alignment. Vaccine-responding clonotypes were identified with edgeR using replicate PBMC samples, with FDR below 0.01 and a log2 fold change above 5 up to day 15 being required. Each bulk clonotype received a CD4 or CD8 identity based on whether the sequenced CD4 or CD8 repertoire contained that clonotype at higher abundance. TCRdb reprocessed the public reads (quality trimming at Q25 with fastp, clone calling with MiXCR) and kept in-frame beta chains. CDR3 protein duplicates are merged, each entry listing the most common genes and DNA. These V and J calls originate from TCRdb's pipeline instead of the authors' own analysis. In all, the sample holds 450,000 to 550,000 distinct CDR3 sequences, and around a fifth of those were seen once. Of the sample, about 15% falls within the top ten clones.

The sample's treatment or condition label, in plain terms: live attenuated yellow fever vaccine strain. Two biological replicates of bulk PBMCs were collected at each blood-draw timepoint. PBMCs were isolated from peripheral blood using a standard Ficoll-Paque protocol. TriZol was used to extract RNA from bulk PBMCs, from CD4 and CD8 fractions, and from dextramer-positive and dextramer-negative fractions. The V and J ends are trimmed by 7 bases and 5 bases, leaving 17 bases between them. The CDR3 has 15 amino acids, counting the end cysteine and phenylalanine. The kept DNA is CDR3 alone, 45 bases in frame from the first base. CDR1 MNHNS and CDR2 SASEGT are derived from the germline V gene. In regard to this clonotype: The antigen this receptor binds is unknown. Base qualities are not recorded, but no much larger clone differs from it by a single base.

The starting material was PBMCs, obtained roughly 20 days after the first yellow fever vaccination. The TCR originated in a man aged 18 to 30 who received the YFV17D yellow fever vaccine. The chain is encoded by TRBV6-1 joined to TRBJ1-4; no D gene can be assigned with confidence. The CDR3 is CASNAGGGKNEKLFF. The DNA reads TGTGCCAGCAACGCGGGAGGCGGGAAGAATGAAAAACTGTTTTTT.